These 27 T cell receptor beta chains share one sample of origin, sequenced in a study of regulatory T cells in long-lasting Graves disease. Combining iRepertoire HTBI primers with Arm-PCR of CDR3 regions, the authors built TCR beta libraries. TCRdb ran MiXCR on the multiplex PCR reads and lists one entry per CDR3 protein. Of over 300,000 distinct CDR3 sequences listed, 15% to 20% were seen once; the top ten hold 29%. Time point described: persistent/refractory GD, antithyroid drugs over 5 years with positive TRAb. TCR sequences were obtained from RNA taken from PBMCs. The sequencing here drew on peripheral blood mononuclear cells (PBMCs), taken when the disease was refractory, from a patient treated with antithyroid drugs. Source of these receptors: a female donor with Graves disease.

Many counts were recorded for this clonotype. The rearrangement uses TRBV30 and TRBJ1-2, with 8 bases that match TRBD1. Germline lookup yields CDR1 GTSNPN and CDR2 SVGIG (reference sequence). V gave up 4 bases and J gave up 4 bases; unmatched junction bases: 8. This CDR3 has 14 amino acids. This CDR3 is CAWKVDRVAYGYTF. CDR3 coding DNA: TGTGCCTGGAAGGTGGACAGGGTTGCCTATGGCTACACCTTC.

V and J are TRBV6-1 and TRBJ2-5, with TRBD1 matching 8 bases. The J segment lost 3 bases and the V segment lost 5 bases, leaving 8 bases of the junction unmatched. Germline V gene lookup returns CDR1 MNHNS and CDR2 SASEGT. CDR3 size: 15 residues. The chain's CDR3 is CASSTGQGAEETQYF. Written as DNA, the CDR3 is TGTGCCAGCAGTACGGGGCAGGGGGCCGAAGAGACCCAGTACTTC.

This clonotype was detected many times. This chain uses TRBV7-2 with TRBJ2-5, with 7 bases aligning to TRBD2. V lost 3 bases, J lost 5 bases, and 6 bases stayed unmatched. CDR1 is SGHTA and CDR2 is FQGNSA in the germline V gene. CDR3 length: 14 residues. Here the CDR3 DNA reads TGTGCCAGCAGCTTGCGGCGGGGGTTGGAGACCCAGTACTTC. The encoded protein is CASSLRRGLETQYF.

This clonotype has ten or more counts. Here the CDR3 DNA reads TGTGCCAGCAGCCCGGGAGGGCCTTACGAGCAGTACTTC. Protein product: CASSPGGPYEQYF. The V and J genes are TRBV3-1 and TRBJ2-7; 8 positions match TRBD2. J was trimmed by 4 bases and V by 4 bases; bases with no gene match: 3. Germline V gene lookup returns CDR1 LGHDT and CDR2 YNNKEL (reference sequence). The CDR3 loop spans 13 amino acids.

The J gene is TRBJ2-5, the V gene TRBV6-2 or TRBV6-3, with D unclear. Trimming shortened V by 4 bases and J by 5 bases, and 11 bases separated the two germline ends. Germline values: CDR1 MNHEY, CDR2 SVGEGT. This CDR3 is built from 13 residues. CDR3 coding DNA: TGTGCCAGCAGTTTTACTACCACGGAGACCCAGTACTTC. This codes for CASSFTTTETQYF.

This clonotype showed up many times. The gene calls are TRBV7-8 and TRBJ2-7; no clear D. V gave up 5 bases and J gave up 3 bases, with 17 bases separating them. This CDR3 is built from 15 residues. CDR1 is SGHVS and CDR2 is FQNEAQ in the germline V gene. The CDR3 bases are TGTGCCAGCAGCGCGGCCCGAATCGTTATCTACGAGCAGTACTTC. It is translated as CASSAARIVIYEQYF.

There are many counts of this clonotype. The chain couples TRBV6-2 or TRBV6-3 to TRBJ2-7; TRBD1 matches at 7 bases. Per germline, CDR1 MNHEY and CDR2 SVGEGT. The CDR3 spans 14 residues. With V trimmed by 4 bases and J by 5 bases, 8 bases remained unmatched. Here the CDR3 reads CASSSTTGSNEQYF. Here the CDR3 DNA reads TGTGCCAGCAGTTCCACGACAGGGTCCAACGAGCAGTACTTC.

The genes are TRBV7-9 and TRBJ1-6, with unresolved D. The germline V gene has CDR1 SEHNR and CDR2 FQNEAQ (reference sequence). Deletions cut 5 bases from V and 5 bases from J, with 10 bases between. This CDR3 spans 14 amino acids. Written as DNA, the CDR3 is TGTGCCAGCAGCCGGGAGGAAAATAATTCACCCCTCCACTTT. Protein sequence: CASSREENNSPLHF.

This sequence joins TRBV4-1 and TRBJ1-5; 9 positions agree with TRBD1. This CDR3 is 15 amino acids long. Germline trimming cut 2 bases from V and 4 bases from J; bases unmatched to any gene: 3. Looked up from germline, CDR1 is MGHRA and CDR2 is YSYEKL. CDR3 loop: CASSQHGTGNQPQHF. The DNA of the CDR3 is TGCGCCAGCAGCCAACACGGGACAGGGAATCAGCCCCAGCATTTT.

This clonotype has only a few counts. The chain recombines TRBV5-1 with TRBJ1-4, with 7 bases that match TRBD1. J lost 2 bases, V lost 3 bases, and 4 bases had no gene match. The germline V gene encodes CDR1 SGHRS and CDR2 YFSETQ. This CDR3 region has 15 residues. CDR3 DNA: TGCGCCAGCAGCTCTACAGGGGTCACTAATGAAAAACTGTTTTTT. Translating it yields CASSSTGVTNEKLFF.

J is TRBJ1-1 and V is TRBV29-1, with D perhaps matching TRBD1 (5 bases). Looked up from germline, CDR1 is SQVTM and CDR2 is ANQGSEA. There are 15 residues in the CDR3. Trimming took 6 bases from V and 5 from J, leaving 22 bases between them. CDR3 DNA sequence: TGCAGCGTAGGTCCCGGGCGCCTGGGGGAAACTGAAGCTTTCTTT. It encodes CSVGPGRLGETEAFF.

This clonotype turned up a few times. The genes are TRBV6-2 or TRBV6-3 and TRBJ2-7; maybe TRBD1 (6 bases). The germline V gene encodes CDR1 MNHEY and CDR2 SVGEGT. V was clipped by 4 bases and J by 2 bases, with 15 bases between them. The CDR3 is 15 residues long. CDR3: CASSFLLGQPYEQYF. The CDR3 coding sequence is TGTGCCAGCAGTTTCCTTCTAGGACAGCCCTACGAGCAGTACTTC.

At least ten counts were recorded for this clonotype. This chain connects TRBV6-1 to TRBJ2-5; perhaps TRBD1 as D (5 bases). With 3 bases removed from V and 3 bases from J, the gap between germline ends came to 11 bases. CDR1 is MNHNS and CDR2 is SASEGT in the germline V gene. This CDR3 has 14 residues. The CDR3 loop is CASSDLTVEETQYF. CDR3 DNA sequence: TGTGCCAGCAGTGACTTGACAGTAGAAGAGACCCAGTACTTC.

This clonotype was seen only a few times. The chain is built from TRBV7-8 and TRBJ2-5; D uncertain. V was shortened by 5 bases and J by 4 bases, with 20 bases between the two germline ends. This CDR3 has 16 amino acids. The germline V gene encodes CDR1 SGHVS and CDR2 FQNEAQ. The CDR3 nucleotides are TGTGCCAGCAGCCCAAACCGATTTCCGAAGGGAGAGACCCAGTACTTC. Translated, it gives CASSPNRFPKGETQYF.

The chain carries TRBV11-2 and TRBJ2-3; D call uncertain. The germline V gene has CDR1 SGHAT and CDR2 FQNNGV. Trimming pared 5 bases from V and 2 bases from J, leaving 17 bases between. The CDR3 loop spans 16 amino acids. The CDR3 sequence is CASSVGRTIITDTQYF. DNA of the CDR3: TGTGCCAGCAGCGTCGGACGGACGATTATCACAGATACGCAGTATTTT.

Only a few counts were recorded for this clonotype. The gene calls are TRBV30 and TRBJ1-1; D is perhaps TRBD1 (5 bases). The germline V gene encodes CDR1 GTSNPN and CDR2 SVGIG (reference sequence). The CDR3 is made up of 16 amino acids. V was clipped by 3 bases and J by 4 bases, with 21 bases between them. DNA for the CDR3: TGTGCCTGGAGCCATAAGGGGTGGGGGACTCCCACTGAAGCTTTCTTT. Residues: CAWSHKGWGTPTEAFF.

This clonotype was counted a few times. V and J are TRBV28 and TRBJ2-1; D is possibly TRBD1 or TRBD2 (5 bases each). The V end lost 3 bases, the J end lost 8 bases, and 14 bases lay between the germline ends. CDR1 and CDR2 from the germline V gene are MDHEN and SYDVKM. This CDR3 is 14 amino acids long. Written as DNA, the CDR3 is TGTGCCAGCAGTTTCCAGGGCGAGGAGGATGAGCAGTTCTTC. Protein: CASSFQGEEDEQFF.

This rearrangement joins TRBV7-3 to TRBJ2-2; the match to TRBD2 covers 8 bases. The CDR3 spans 14 residues. The germline gives CDR1 SGHTA, CDR2 FQGTGA. The J segment lost 2 bases and the V segment lost 9 bases, leaving 5 bases of the junction unmatched. CDR3 DNA: TGTGCCAGTCGAAGCGGGAGCAACACCGGGGAGCTGTTTTTT. Residues: CASRSGSNTGELFF.

Many counts were recorded for this clonotype. The chain recombines TRBV28 with TRBJ2-5, with D uncertain. Germline V gives CDR1 MDHEN, CDR2 SYDVKM. The length of the CDR3 is 8 residues. With 8 bases removed from V and 7 bases from J, the gap between germline ends came to 2 bases. The CDR3 protein is CASGTQYF. The CDR3 coding sequence is TGTGCCAGCGGGACCCAGTACTTC.

This clonotype was detected only a few times. The chain employs TRBV7-9 and TRBJ2-7; 10 bases map to TRBD1. The length of the CDR3 is 18 residues. Germline loops: CDR1 SEHNR, CDR2 FQNEAQ (reference sequence). Trimming took 1 base from V and 3 from J; bases not matched to a gene: 12. Written as DNA, the CDR3 is TGTGCCAGCAGCTTAGGGGACAGGGGACGTCCTAAGGGCTACGAGCAGTACTTC. Amino acids: CASSLGDRGRPKGYEQYF.

The J gene is TRBJ1-1, the V gene TRBV11-2; D perhaps matches TRBD1 (6 bases). The CDR3 is 16 residues long. CDR1 and CDR2 from the germline V gene are SGHAT and FQNNGV. Between the trimmed V and J ends, which lost 5 bases and 0 bases, there was a span of 16 bases. The CDR3 reads CASSGGGGRVNTEAFF. In DNA, the CDR3 is TGTGCCAGCAGCGGCGGAGGGGGGCGGGTGAACACTGAAGCTTTCTTT. The full variable domain, rest sourced from reference TRBV11-2 and TRBJ1-1, is EAGVAQSPRYKIIEKRQSVAFWCNPISGHATLYWYQQILGQGPKLLIQFQNNGVVDDSQLPKDRFSAERLKGVDSTLKIQPAKLEDSAVYLCASSGGGGRVNTEAFFGQGTRLTVV.

The DNA of the CDR3 is TGTGCCAGCAGCGTAGAGGGGCTGAATTCACCCCTCCACTTT. Protein: CASSVEGLNSPLHF. The V and J genes are TRBV9 and TRBJ1-6; perhaps TRBD1 as D (5 bases). Germline CDR1 and CDR2: SGDLS and YYNGEE. Trimming removed 0 bases at V and 7 bases at J, with 8 bases between. There are 14 residues in the CDR3.

Details on this clonotype: A much larger clone lies a single base off, so this may be a read error. V gene TRBV5-6 combines with J gene TRBJ2-5; D gene unclear. The length of the CDR3 is 13 residues. Germline CDR1 reads SGHDT; CDR2 reads YYEEEE. Trimming cost V 3 bases and J 5 bases, with 11 bases left between them. The CDR3 bases are TGTGCCAGCAGCTCCTTTTTCACTGAGACCCAGTACTTC. It translates to CASSSFFTETQYF. The entire variable domain, with the rest obtained from reference TRBV5-6 and TRBJ2-5, is as follows: DAGVTQSPTHLIKTRGQQVTLRCSPKSGHDTVSWYQQALGQGPQFIFQYYEEEERQRGNFPDRFSGHQFPNYSSELNVNALLLGDSALYLCASSSFFTETQYFGPGTRLLVL.

This chain joins TRBV20-1 and TRBJ2-5, with 9 bases lining up with TRBD1. The germline gives CDR1 DFQATT, CDR2 SNEGSKA (reference sequence). This CDR3 has 15 amino acids. Trimming took 6 bases from V and 4 from J; bases not matched to a gene: 12. Here the CDR3 DNA reads TGCAGTGCCACAGCGGGGACAGGGCTTTCAGAGACCCAGTACTTC. Translation: CSATAGTGLSETQYF.

This chain connects TRBV28 to TRBJ2-2; TRBD1 aligns across 7 bases. The CDR3 totals 14 residues. Germline V gives CDR1 MDHEN, CDR2 SYDVKM. J was trimmed by 10 bases and V by 7 bases; bases with no gene match: 12. CDR3 nucleotide sequence: TGTGCCAGCACCCTTGCACAGGGGAACGAGGAGCTGTTTTTT. Translating it yields CASTLAQGNEELFF.

This clonotype has ten or more counts. This sequence joins TRBV28 and TRBJ1-2; tentative D call: TRBD1 (5 bases). The CDR3 has 16 amino acids. Germline assignment: CDR1 MDHEN and CDR2 SYDVKM. The V gene lost 3 bases and the J gene lost 1 base, with 15 bases spanning the gap. In DNA form, the CDR3 reads TGTGCCAGCAGTTTTACGACAGCCGGGATTAACTATGGCTACACCTTC. Translation: CASSFTTAGINYGYTF.

This clonotype was counted between two and nine times. The genes are TRBV4-3 and TRBJ2-2; D not resolved. This CDR3 comprises 14 residues. The germline gives CDR1 LGHNA, CDR2 YSLEER. V gave up 0 bases and J gave up 6 bases, with 8 bases separating them. CDR3 DNA: TGCGCCAGCAGCCAAGATGGTCTGGCCGGGGAGCTGTTTTTT. This sequence encodes CASSQDGLAGELFF.